This entry concerns a single T cell receptor beta chain. This sample is drawn from a study of blood T cell repertoires in COVID-19. Study-level information: Samples taken during acute and convalescent COVID-19 were collected in the United States, Italy and Spain. T cells, B-cell-depleted T cells, or PBMCs provided the cDNA or gDNA that served as material.

In the source study's methods: The authors estimated nucleated cell counts from reference gene primer amplification. The protocol was immunoSEQ multiplex PCR, while the TCRdb copy is restricted to in-frame clones and leaves out a portion. Clone size and the V and J calls come from that table; the DNA yielded D and trimming. The table shows 200,000 to 250,000 clones, with roughly 83% occurring only once. Sequenced: peripheral blood. The TCR originated in a man of 80 years or more with acute or convalescent COVID-19.

CDR3 DNA: TGTGCCAGCAGCCCCCTCCGGGGAACTGAAGCTTTCTTT. This encodes CASSPLRGTEAFF. V is TRBV7-2 and J is TRBJ1-1; D not resolved. Deletions cut 5 bases from V and 5 bases from J, with 12 bases between. The V gene's germline CDR1 is SGHTA and CDR2 FQGNSA. The CDR3 covers 13 residues.